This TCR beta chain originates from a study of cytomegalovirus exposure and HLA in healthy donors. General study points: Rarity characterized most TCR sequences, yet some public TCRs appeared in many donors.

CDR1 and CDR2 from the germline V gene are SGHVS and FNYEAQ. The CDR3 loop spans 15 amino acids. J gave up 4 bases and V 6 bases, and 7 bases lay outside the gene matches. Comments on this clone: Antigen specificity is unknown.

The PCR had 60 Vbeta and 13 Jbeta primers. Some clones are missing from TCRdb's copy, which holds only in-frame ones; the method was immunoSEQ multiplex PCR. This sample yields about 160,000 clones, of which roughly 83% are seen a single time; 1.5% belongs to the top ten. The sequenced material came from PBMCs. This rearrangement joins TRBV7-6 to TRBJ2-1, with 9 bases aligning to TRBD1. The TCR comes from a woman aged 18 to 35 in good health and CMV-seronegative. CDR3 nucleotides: TGTGCCAGCAGTGACGGGACAGGGTCTTACAATGAGCAGTTCTTC. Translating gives CASSDGTGSYNEQFF.